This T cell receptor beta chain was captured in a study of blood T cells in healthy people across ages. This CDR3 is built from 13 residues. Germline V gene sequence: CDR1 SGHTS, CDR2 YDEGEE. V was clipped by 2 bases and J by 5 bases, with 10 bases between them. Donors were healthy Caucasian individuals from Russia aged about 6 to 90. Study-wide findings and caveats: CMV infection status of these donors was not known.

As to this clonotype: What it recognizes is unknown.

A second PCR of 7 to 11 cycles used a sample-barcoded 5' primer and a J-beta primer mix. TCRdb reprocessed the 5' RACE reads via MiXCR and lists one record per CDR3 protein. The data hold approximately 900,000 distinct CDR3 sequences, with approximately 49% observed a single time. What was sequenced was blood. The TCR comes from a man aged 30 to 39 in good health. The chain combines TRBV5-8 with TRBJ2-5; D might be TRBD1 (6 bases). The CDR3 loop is CASSFNRAETQYF. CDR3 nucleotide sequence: TGTGCCAGCAGCTTCAACAGGGCTGAGACCCAGTACTTC.